The present TCR beta chain was sequenced within a study of beta chain features in type 1 diabetes. Study-wide findings and caveats: Shorter TCRB CDR3s, moderately but significantly so, marked every one of the four CD4+ subsets in Type 1 diabetes patients.

CD45RO/CCR7/CD25/CD127/CD95/CD27 staining was used to isolate CD4+ naive, central memory, regulatory and stem cell-like memory cells by sorting. Expressed TCRB transcripts were sequenced because the entire RNA isolate underwent reverse transcription. TCRdb keeps only in-frame clones here, not all; method: immunoSEQ multiplex PCR. The sample consists of some 190,000 clones, approximately 8.1% of them appearing once. The sample holds a few counts of this clone. Its antigen remains unidentified. Germline V gene sequence: CDR1 SGDLS, CDR2 YYNGEE. Trimming took 3 bases from V and 0 from J, leaving 10 bases between them. The CDR3 consists of 15 residues.

V is TRBV9 and J is TRBJ1-3; D possibly corresponds to TRBD1 (5 bases). Sequenced input: central memory CD4+ T cells from blood. The sequence derives from a woman between 35 and 50 years old with type 1 diabetes. The CDR3 region is CASSADSSSGNTIYF. CDR3 in DNA: TGTGCCAGCAGCGCTGACAGTTCCTCTGGAAACACCATATATTTT.